This TCR beta chain derives from a study of blood T cells in healthy people across ages. Germline CDR1 reads MNHEY; CDR2 reads SVGAGI. V shed 7 bases and J shed 9 bases, with 16 bases lying between them. The CDR3 spans 13 residues. This clonotype was picked up a small number of times. Every donor gave approximately 10 milliliters of peripheral blood. Through a sample-barcoded 5' primer and a J-beta primer mix, a second PCR was run for 7 to 11 cycles. One entry per CDR3 protein results from TCRdb running MiXCR on the 5' RACE reads. Of approximately 1,700,000 distinct CDR3 sequences in the sample, about 39% were seen once.

Sequencing input: blood. The TCR comes from a human donor in good health. This chain uses TRBV6-5 with TRBJ2-1, with TRBD1 as a possible D gene (5 bases). The CDR3 loop is CASKDTGWGEQFF. DNA of the CDR3: TGTGCCAGCAAAGACACAGGCTGGGGTGAGCAGTTCTTC.